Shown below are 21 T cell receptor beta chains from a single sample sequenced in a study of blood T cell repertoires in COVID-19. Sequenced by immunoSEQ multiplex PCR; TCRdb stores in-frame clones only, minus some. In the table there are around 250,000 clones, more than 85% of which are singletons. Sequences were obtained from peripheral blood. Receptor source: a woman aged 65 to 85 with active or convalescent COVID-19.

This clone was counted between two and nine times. The DNA of the CDR3 is TGTGCCAGCAGCGCGGACAGGGGGTCCCTCTATGGCTACACCTTC. Encoded protein: CASSADRGSLYGYTF. The chain carries TRBV7-2 and TRBJ1-2, with 10 bases aligning to TRBD1. This CDR3 contains 15 residues. The J segment lost 4 bases and the V segment lost 5 bases, leaving 7 bases of the junction unmatched. Germline CDR1 SGHTA, CDR2 FQGNSA.

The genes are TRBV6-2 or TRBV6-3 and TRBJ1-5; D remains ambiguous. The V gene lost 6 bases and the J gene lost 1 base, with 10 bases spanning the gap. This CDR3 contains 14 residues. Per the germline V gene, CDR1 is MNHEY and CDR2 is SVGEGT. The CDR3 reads CASSILLSNQPQHF. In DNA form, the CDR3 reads TGTGCCAGCAGCATACTGTTAAGCAATCAGCCCCAGCATTTT.

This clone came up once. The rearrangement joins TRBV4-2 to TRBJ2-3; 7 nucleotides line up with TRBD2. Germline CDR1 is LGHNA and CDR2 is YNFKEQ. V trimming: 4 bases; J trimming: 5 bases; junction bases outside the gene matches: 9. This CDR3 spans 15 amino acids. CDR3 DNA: TGTGCCAGCAGCCCGATCGAGCGGGAAGTAGATACGCAGTATTTT. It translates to CASSPIEREVDTQYF.

The CDR3 DNA reads TGTGCCAGCAGTGGCGACAGGGCAGGACGTCAGCCCCAGCATTTT. It specifies CASSGDRAGRQPQHF. V is TRBV2 and J is TRBJ1-5, with TRBD1 identical over 7 bases. The ends lost 4 bases at V and 6 bases at J; junction bases unmatched: 9. The CDR3 covers 15 residues. Per the germline V gene, CDR1 is SNHLY and CDR2 is FYNNEI.

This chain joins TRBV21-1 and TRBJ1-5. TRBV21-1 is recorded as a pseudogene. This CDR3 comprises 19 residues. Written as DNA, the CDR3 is TGTGCCAGCAGCAATGAATCATCTCTTGAGAAACGGCGGTGTCAGCCCCAGCATTTT. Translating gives CASSNESSLEKRRCQPQHF.

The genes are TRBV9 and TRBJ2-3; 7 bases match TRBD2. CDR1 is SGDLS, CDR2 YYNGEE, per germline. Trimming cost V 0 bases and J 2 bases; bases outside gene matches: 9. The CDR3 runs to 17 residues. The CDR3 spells CASSVEATSVLTDTQYF. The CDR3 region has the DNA TGTGCCAGCAGCGTAGAGGCTACTAGCGTACTCACAGATACGCAGTATTTT.

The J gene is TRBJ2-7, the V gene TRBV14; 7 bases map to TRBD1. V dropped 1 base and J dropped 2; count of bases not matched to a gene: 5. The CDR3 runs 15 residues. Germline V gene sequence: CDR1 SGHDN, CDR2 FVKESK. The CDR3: CASSQGRTGPYEQYF. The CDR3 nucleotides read TGTGCCAGCAGCCAAGGAAGGACAGGCCCCTACGAGCAGTACTTC. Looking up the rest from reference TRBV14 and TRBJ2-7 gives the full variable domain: EAGVTQFPSHSVIEKGQTVTLRCDPISGHDNLYWYRRVMGKEIKFLLHFVKESKQDESGMPNNRFLAERTGGTYSTLKVQPAELEDSGVYFCASSQGRTGPYEQYFGPGTRLTVT.

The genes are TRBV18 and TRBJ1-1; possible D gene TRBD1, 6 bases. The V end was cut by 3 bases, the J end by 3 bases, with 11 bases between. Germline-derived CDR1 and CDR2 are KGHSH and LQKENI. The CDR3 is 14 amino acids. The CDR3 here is CASSPRGLDTEAFF. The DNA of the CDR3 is TGTGCCAGCTCACCGCGGGGGCTAGACACTGAAGCTTTCTTT.

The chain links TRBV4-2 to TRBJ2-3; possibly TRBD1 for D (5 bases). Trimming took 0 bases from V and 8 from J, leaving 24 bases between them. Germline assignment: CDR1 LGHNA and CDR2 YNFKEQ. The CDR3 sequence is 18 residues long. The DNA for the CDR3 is TGTGCCAGCAGCCAAGATAGGGGCACAGGAATGATCCTAGGTACGCAGTATTTT. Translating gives CASSQDRGTGMILGTQYF.

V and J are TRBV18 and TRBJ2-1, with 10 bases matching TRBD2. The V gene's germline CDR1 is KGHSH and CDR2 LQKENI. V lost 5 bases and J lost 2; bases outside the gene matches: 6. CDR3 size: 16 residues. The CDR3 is CASSTGSGGAYNEQFF. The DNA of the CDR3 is TGTGCCAGCTCAACTGGAAGCGGGGGGGCCTACAATGAGCAGTTCTTC.

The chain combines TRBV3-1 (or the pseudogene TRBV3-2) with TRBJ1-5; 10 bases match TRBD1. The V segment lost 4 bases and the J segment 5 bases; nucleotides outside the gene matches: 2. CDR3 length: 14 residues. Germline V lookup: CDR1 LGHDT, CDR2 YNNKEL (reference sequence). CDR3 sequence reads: CASSLGTGDQPQHF. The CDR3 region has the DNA TGTGCCAGCAGCCTAGGGACAGGGGATCAGCCCCAGCATTTT.

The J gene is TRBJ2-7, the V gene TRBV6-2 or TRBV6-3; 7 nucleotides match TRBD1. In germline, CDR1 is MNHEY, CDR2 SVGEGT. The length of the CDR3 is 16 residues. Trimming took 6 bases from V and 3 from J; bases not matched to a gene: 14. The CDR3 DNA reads TGTGCCAGCAGCCCTGGTAACAGGGGCGACCTCTACGAGCAGTACTTC. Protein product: CASSPGNRGDLYEQYF.

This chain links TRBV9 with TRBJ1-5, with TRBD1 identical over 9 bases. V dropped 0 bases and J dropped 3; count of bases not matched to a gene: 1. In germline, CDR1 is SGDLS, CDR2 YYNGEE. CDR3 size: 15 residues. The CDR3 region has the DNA TGTGCCAGCAGCGTAGGGACAGGGGCCAATCAGCCCCAGCATTTT. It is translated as CASSVGTGANQPQHF. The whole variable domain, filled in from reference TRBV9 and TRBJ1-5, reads DSGVTQTPKHLITATGQRVTLRCSPRSGDLSVYWYQQSLDQGLQFLIQYYNGEERAKGNILERFSAQQFPDLHSELNLSSLELGDSALYFCASSVGTGANQPQHFGDGTRLSIL.

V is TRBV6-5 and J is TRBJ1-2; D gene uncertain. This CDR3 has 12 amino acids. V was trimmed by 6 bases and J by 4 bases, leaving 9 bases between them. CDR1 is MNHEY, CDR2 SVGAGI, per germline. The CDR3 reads CASRRSGYGYTF. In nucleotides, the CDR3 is TGTGCCAGCAGGCGTAGTGGCTATGGCTACACCTTC.

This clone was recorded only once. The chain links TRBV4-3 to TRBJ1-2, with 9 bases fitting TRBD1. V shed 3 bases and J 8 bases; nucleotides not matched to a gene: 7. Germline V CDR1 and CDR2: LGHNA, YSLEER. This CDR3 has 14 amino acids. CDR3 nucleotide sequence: TGCGCCAGCAGCCACTCGGACAGGGGTCAGGGCTACACCTTC. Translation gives CASSHSDRGQGYTF.

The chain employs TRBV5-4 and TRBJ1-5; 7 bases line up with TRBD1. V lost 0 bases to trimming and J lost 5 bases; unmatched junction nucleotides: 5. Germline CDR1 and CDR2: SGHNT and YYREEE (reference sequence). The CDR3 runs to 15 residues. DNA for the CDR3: TGTGCCAGCAGCTTGGCCGGACAGGCCTATCAGCCCCAGCATTTT. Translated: CASSLAGQAYQPQHF.

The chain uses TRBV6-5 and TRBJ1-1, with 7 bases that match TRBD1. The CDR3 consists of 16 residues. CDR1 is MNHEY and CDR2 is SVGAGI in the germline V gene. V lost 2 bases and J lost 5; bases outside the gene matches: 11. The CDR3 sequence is CASSYRGGKGLTEAFF. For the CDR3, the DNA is TGTGCCAGCAGTTACAGAGGGGGCAAGGGGTTGACTGAAGCTTTCTTT.

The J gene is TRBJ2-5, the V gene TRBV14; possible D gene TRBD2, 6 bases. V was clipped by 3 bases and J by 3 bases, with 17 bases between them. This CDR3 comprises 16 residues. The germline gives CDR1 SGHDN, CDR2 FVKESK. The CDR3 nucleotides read TGTGCCAGCAGCCACGAACTGGACACGGGGGAAGAGACCCAGTACTTC. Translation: CASSHELDTGEETQYF.

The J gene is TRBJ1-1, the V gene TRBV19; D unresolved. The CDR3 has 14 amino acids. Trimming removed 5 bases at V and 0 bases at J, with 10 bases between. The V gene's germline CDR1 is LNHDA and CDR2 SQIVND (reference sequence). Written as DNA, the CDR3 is TGTGCCAGTAGTGGGAGATGGATGAACACTGAAGCTTTCTTT. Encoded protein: CASSGRWMNTEAFF.

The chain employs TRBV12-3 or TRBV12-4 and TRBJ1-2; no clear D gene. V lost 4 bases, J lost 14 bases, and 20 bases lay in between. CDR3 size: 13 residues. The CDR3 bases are TGTGCCAGCAGTTCCACCTCCTACGACACGGAAACCTTC. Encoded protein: CASSSTSYDTETF.

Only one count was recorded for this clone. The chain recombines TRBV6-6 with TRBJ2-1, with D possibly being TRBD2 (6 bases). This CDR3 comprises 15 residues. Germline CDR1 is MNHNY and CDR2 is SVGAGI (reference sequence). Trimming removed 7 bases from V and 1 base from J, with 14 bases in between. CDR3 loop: CASTITSSSYNEQFF. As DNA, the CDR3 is TGTGCCAGCACCATAACTAGCTCATCCTACAATGAGCAGTTCTTC.